This TCR beta chain was sequenced in a study of shared clonotypes between healthy human individuals. Study-level background: The cohort comprised a couple of women and a few men. Their ages spanned 18 to 49 years.

This clone has a handful of counts. The target antigen is unknown. Data came from immunoSEQ multiplex PCR; TCRdb stores just in-frame clones and leaves some out. The sample holds hundreds of thousands of clones, around three quarters seen once. Study-wide findings and caveats: Rarefaction demonstrated incomplete sorted-subset sequencing despite large depth.

The CDR3 is 15 amino acids. Germline CDR1 and CDR2: SNHLY and FYNNEI. Losses at the gene ends were 4 bases for V and 6 bases for J; bases not matched to a gene: 6. The chain links TRBV2 to TRBJ2-1; 10 nucleotides line up with TRBD2. This TCR came from a woman aged 30 to 39 in good health. The sample taken for sequencing was memory CD4+ T cells sorted from blood. The subset here: CD45RA-negative fraction. The CDR3 region is CASSAGLAVFNEQFF. The CDR3 bases are TGTGCCAGCAGTGCCGGACTAGCGGTCTTCAATGAGCAGTTCTTC.